The 5 T cell receptor beta chains below were found in one sample sequenced in a study of CD8+CD57+ T cells in acquired aplastic anemia. Only patients with CD8+CD57+ cell expansion on flow cytometry were chosen for sequencing. Profiling that covered TCR beta VDJ and CDR3 relied on genomic DNA as its template. TCRdb passed the reads through MiXCR, listing each CDR3 protein once. The sample holds roughly 160,000 distinct CDR3 sequences, more than 45% seen once. The sequencing sample was made of sorted CD4+, CD8+, or CD8+CD57+ T cells (not recorded which) from PBMCs. The receptors derive from a human donor with aplastic anemia.

J is TRBJ2-7 and V is TRBV11-2; 12 bases agree with TRBD2. This CDR3 region has 18 residues. V dropped 5 bases and J dropped 2; count of bases not matched to a gene: 13. Germline-derived CDR1 and CDR2 are SGHAT and FQNNGV. The CDR3 DNA sequence: TGTGCCAGCAGCCGAGAAGGGGGACTAGCGGGCCATCCCTACGAGCAGTACTTC. It specifies CASSREGGLAGHPYEQYF.

Ten or more counts support this clonotype. This rearrangement joins TRBV20-1 to TRBJ2-1; 9 positions match TRBD2. Germline CDR1 and CDR2: DFQATT and SNEGSKA (reference sequence). CDR3 length: 14 amino acids. CDR3: CSLTGGLAGNEQFF. The CDR3 DNA reads TGCAGCCTCACGGGGGGACTAGCAGGCAATGAGCAGTTCTTC.

To note about this clonotype: This may be a read error: a much more frequent sequence differs by one nucleotide. This CDR3 is missing its conserved last phenylalanine or tryptophan, likely due to a read error. This rearrangement joins TRBV6-5 to TRBJ2-7; D gene uncertain. Germline CDR1 reads MNHEY; CDR2 reads SVGAGI. V was shortened by 2 bases and J by 3 bases, with 14 bases between the two germline ends. The CDR3 is made up of 15 amino acids. This CDR3 reads CASSYDTSRVYEQYL. CDR3 DNA sequence: TGTGCCAGCAGTTACGATACCTCACGGGTCTACGAGCAGTACCTC.

To note about this clonotype: At one end the junction does not follow the germline gene, possibly because of a read error. V is TRBV11-1 and J is TRBJ2-1; 8 positions agree with TRBD2. Germline lookup yields CDR1 SGHAT and CDR2 FQDESV (reference sequence). The CDR3 is 15 residues long. CDR3 sequence (DNA): TGTGCCAGCAGTCGTCCCGGGACTAGTACATATGAGCGGTTCTTC. This sequence encodes CASSRPGTSTYERFF.

Turning to this clonotype: One base away lies a much larger clone, so this may be a sequencing read error. V usage is TRBV5-4 and J usage is TRBJ2-1, with no clear D. V was clipped by 6 bases and J by 0 bases, with 13 bases between them. CDR3 length: 15 amino acids. The germline gives CDR1 SGHNT, CDR2 YYREEE (reference sequence). The CDR3: CASIFGGPSYNEQFF. CDR3 DNA: TGTGCCAGCATCTTCGGCGGCCCCTCCTACAATGAGCAGTTCTTC.